Presented here are 14 T cell receptor beta chains from one specimen sequenced in a study of Ad26.COV2.S vaccination and SARS-CoV-2 variants. Measured with immunoSEQ multiplex PCR; TCRdb has only the in-frame clones, and not every one. The sample holds roughly 380,000 clones, about 91% seen once. Source: peripheral blood, taken after recovery from COVID-19. All receptors come from a human donor who had recovered from COVID-19.

This chain uses TRBV5-4 with TRBJ2-5; 8 bases are shared with TRBD1. The junction had 8 bases not matched to a gene; V was cut back by 4 bases and J by 6 bases. Germline CDR1 and CDR2: SGHNT and YYREEE (reference sequence). The CDR3 totals 14 residues. CDR3 coding DNA: TGTGCCAGCAGCGCGCCGGGACAGGAAAAGACCCAGTACTTC. It yields the protein CASSAPGQEKTQYF.

The CDR3 nucleotides are TGTGCCAGCAGTGACCGTAGGGCAGATACGCAGTATTTT. Encoded protein: CASSDRRADTQYF. The chain carries TRBV27 and TRBJ2-3; unclear D gene. The V end lost 5 bases, the J end lost 4 bases, and 10 bases lay between the germline ends. Germline V gives CDR1 MNHEY, CDR2 SMNVEV (reference sequence). This CDR3 has 13 amino acids.

This chain connects TRBV6-1 to TRBJ2-5; TRBD1 might be the D (6 bases). V gave up 2 bases and J gave up 2 bases, with 12 bases separating them. Germline V gene sequence: CDR1 MNHNS, CDR2 SASEGT. This CDR3 is 15 amino acids long. The CDR3 loop reads CASSESGTKQETQYF. In DNA, the CDR3 is TGTGCCAGCAGTGAATCCGGGACAAAACAAGAGACCCAGTACTTC.

This clone was detected only a few times. V gene TRBV6-2 or TRBV6-3 combines with J gene TRBJ2-7; 7 bases agree with TRBD1. CDR1 is MNHEY, CDR2 SVGEGT, per germline. The trim removed 6 bases at V and 6 bases at J, leaving 5 bases unmatched. The CDR3 has 12 amino acids. CDR3 bases: TGTGCCAGCAGCCGTGACAGGGTCGAGCAGTACTTC. Residues: CASSRDRVEQYF.

The V call is TRBV12-5, the J call TRBJ2-1; D is uncertain. V was clipped by 0 bases and J by 6 bases, with 12 bases between them. The germline CDR1 and CDR2 sequences are LGHNT and FRNRAP. This CDR3 comprises 15 residues. The CDR3 here is CASGLVLGPLNEQFF. In DNA, the CDR3 is TGTGCTAGTGGTTTGGTTCTTGGACCACTCAATGAGCAGTTCTTC.

The genes are TRBV27 and TRBJ1-2, with unresolved D. Germline values: CDR1 MNHEY, CDR2 SMNVEV (reference sequence). The CDR3 runs to 15 residues. Trimming pared 5 bases from V and 3 bases from J, leaving 16 bases between. CDR3 sequence: CASSHISSRDYGYTF. The CDR3 DNA is TGTGCCAGCAGTCACATCAGCTCGAGAGACTATGGCTACACCTTC.

This rearrangement joins TRBV2 to TRBJ2-1, with 10 bases that match TRBD2. The ends lost 7 bases at V and 7 bases at J; junction bases unmatched: 4. The CDR3 spans 13 residues. The germline V gene encodes CDR1 SNHLY and CDR2 FYNNEI. The DNA for the CDR3 is TGTGCCAGCAAGGGACTAGCGTTGAATGAGCAGTTCTTC. Amino acid sequence: CASKGLALNEQFF.

This clone was detected a few times. The chain links TRBV5-5 to TRBJ2-7; 9 positions agree with TRBD2. Per germline, CDR1 SGHKS and CDR2 YYEKEE (reference sequence). This CDR3 contains 15 residues. V shed 6 bases and J 6 bases; nucleotides not matched to a gene: 13. This CDR3 is CASTLTGTSMFEQYF. The CDR3 nucleotides read TGTGCCAGCACCCTCACCGGGACTAGCATGTTCGAGCAGTACTTC.

V gene TRBV7-6 combines with J gene TRBJ1-2, with D unresolved. The germline CDR1 and CDR2 sequences are SGHVS and FNYEAQ. The germline V and J ends were trimmed by 1 base and 6 bases, with 3 bases remaining between them. This CDR3 region has 11 residues. Written as DNA, the CDR3 is TGTGCCAGCAGCTTAGGGGATGGCTACACCTTC. Amino acid sequence: CASSLGDGYTF.

V and J are TRBV6-4 and TRBJ2-3, with unresolved D. The V end lost 2 bases, the J end lost 2 bases, and 8 bases lay between the germline ends. Germline loops: CDR1 MRHNA, CDR2 SNTAGT. This CDR3 has 14 residues. For the CDR3, the DNA is TGTGCCAGCAGTGACAACATTTACACAGATACGCAGTATTTT. Protein sequence: CASSDNIYTDTQYF.

A few counts support this clone. The chain uses TRBV24-1 and TRBJ2-1, with D possibly matching TRBD1 (5 bases). CDR1 is KGHDR, CDR2 SFDVKD, per germline. This CDR3 has 13 amino acids. Trimming took 5 bases from V and 7 from J, leaving 11 bases between them. The CDR3 loop reads CATSGSSGNEQFF. Here the CDR3 DNA reads TGTGCCACCAGTGGGTCCTCAGGGAATGAGCAGTTCTTC.

The rearrangement joins TRBV14 to TRBJ1-5; a possible D gene is TRBD1 (6 bases). V shed 1 base and J shed 7 bases, with 14 bases lying between them. CDR1 is SGHDN and CDR2 is FVKESK in the germline V gene. This CDR3 has 15 amino acids. For the CDR3, the DNA is TGTGCCAGCAGCCAAGGAGGGGGGGTGGACCAGCCCCAGCATTTT. Translation: CASSQGGGVDQPQHF. The full variable domain, in which reference TRBV14 and TRBJ1-5 provide the parts outside the CDR3, is EAGVTQFPSHSVIEKGQTVTLRCDPISGHDNLYWYRRVMGKEIKFLLHFVKESKQDESGMPNNRFLAERTGGTYSTLKVQPAELEDSGVYFCASSQGGGVDQPQHFGDGTRLSIL.

V gene TRBV7-8 combines with J gene TRBJ1-5, with D perhaps TRBD1 (5 bases). The germline V and J ends were trimmed by 5 bases and 2 bases, with 16 bases remaining between them. Per the germline V gene, CDR1 is SGHVS and CDR2 is FQNEAQ. The CDR3 loop spans 16 amino acids. Here the CDR3 reads CASSISIVGGNQPQHF. Written as DNA, the CDR3 is TGTGCCAGCAGCATCAGCATCGTAGGGGGCAATCAGCCCCAGCATTTT.

This clone was seen only once. This chain uses TRBV11-2 with TRBJ1-1; no reliable D call. With 1 base removed from V and 11 bases from J, the gap between germline ends came to 8 bases. Looked up from germline, CDR1 is SGHAT and CDR2 is FQNNGV. The CDR3 runs to 11 residues. The CDR3 coding sequence is TGTGCCAGCAGCTTAGTGCAAGAGGCTTTCTTT. The encoded protein is CASSLVQEAFF.